This T cell receptor beta chain was identified in a study of shared clonotypes between healthy human individuals. The length of the CDR3 is 16 residues. Per the germline V gene, CDR1 is MNHEY and CDR2 is SMNVEV (reference sequence). The junction had 9 bases not matched to a gene; V was cut back by 4 bases and J by 3 bases. Comments on this clone: Antigen specificity is unknown.

Study observations and caveats: Large sequencing depth failed to make sorted-subset sequencing complete, rarefaction showed.

Terminally differentiated effector memory CD45RA+ cells were left out of the naive CD8 fraction, which was CD45RO-negative and positively selected for CCR7. Template for every sorted-subset replicate PCR totaled 150 to 250 ng DNA, roughly 30,000 T cell genomes. The assay was immunoSEQ multiplex PCR, and TCRdb's table has in-frame clones only and misses some. The data contain about 2 million clones, approximately 94% of them singletons. This clonotype originated in a man younger than 35 in good health. This sequence joins TRBV27 and TRBJ2-1; 7 positions agree with TRBD2. The sequenced sample consisted of naive CD8+ T cells sorted from blood. CDR3 in DNA: TGTGCCAGCAGTTCATGGCGGGAGAACGTCTACAATGAGCAGTTCTTC. Translated, it gives CASSSWRENVYNEQFF.